The clone carrying this TCR beta chain was recorded once. The antigen remains undetermined. The protocol was immunoSEQ multiplex PCR, while the TCRdb copy is restricted to in-frame clones and leaves out a portion. The sample records tens of thousands of clones, 75% to 90% being singletons. This entry is derived from a study of T cell responses to AZD1222 COVID-19 vaccine. Across the whole study: Whether given at about 4 or about 12 weeks, second doses were pooled.

Study results and limitations: All repertoire sampling was performed exclusively after the peak T cell response. Spike-wide vaccine-associated CD4 TCRs dominated at 160-218 and 743-854.

Source: peripheral blood, taken on day 0 of AZD1222 vaccination. This sequence was found in an adult in good health.

The CDR3, as DNA: TGTGCCAGTAAAACCGGGACTAGCGCGTCCTACGAGCAGTACTTC. Its translation: CASKTGTSASYEQYF. The genes are TRBV28 and TRBJ2-7; 10 bases line up with TRBD2. Germline values: CDR1 MDHEN, CDR2 SYDVKM. Trimming at V came to 9 bases and at J to 1 base, leaving 9 bases not matched to a gene. The CDR3 sequence is 15 residues long.